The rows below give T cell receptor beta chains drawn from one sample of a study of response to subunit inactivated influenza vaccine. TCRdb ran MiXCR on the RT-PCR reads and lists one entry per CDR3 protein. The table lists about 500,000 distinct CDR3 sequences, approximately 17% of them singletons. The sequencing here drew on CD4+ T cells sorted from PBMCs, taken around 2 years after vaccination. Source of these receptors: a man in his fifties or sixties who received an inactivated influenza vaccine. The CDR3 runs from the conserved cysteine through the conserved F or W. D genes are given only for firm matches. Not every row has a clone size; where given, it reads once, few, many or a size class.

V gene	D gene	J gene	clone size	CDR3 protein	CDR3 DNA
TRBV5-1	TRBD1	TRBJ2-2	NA	CASSWGTGPNTGELFF	TGCGCCAGCAGCTGGGGGACAGGCCCCAACACCGGGGAGCTGTTTTTT
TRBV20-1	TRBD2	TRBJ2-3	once	CSARDRVLAGITDTQYF	TGCAGTGCTAGAGATCGGGTACTAGCGGGGATCACAGATACGCAGTATTTT
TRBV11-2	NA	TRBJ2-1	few	CASSLDPFNEQFF	TGTGCCAGCAGCTTAGATCCGTTCAATGAGCAGTTCTTC
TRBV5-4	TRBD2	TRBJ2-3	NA	CASSLGGSGGPYTQYF	TGTGCCAGCAGCTTGGGAGGGTCGGGAGGGCCGTATACGCAGTATTTT
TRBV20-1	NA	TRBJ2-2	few	CSANGGPLKVGELFF	TGCAGTGCTAACGGTGGGCCCCTGAAGGTCGGGGAGCTGTTTTTT
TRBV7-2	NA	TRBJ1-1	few	CASSLVTQVNTEAFF	TGTGCCAGCAGCTTAGTAACCCAGGTGAACACTGAAGCTTTCTTT
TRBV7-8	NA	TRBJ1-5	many	CASSPMVSNQPQHF	TGTGCCAGCAGCCCTATGGTTAGCAATCAGCCCCAGCATTTT
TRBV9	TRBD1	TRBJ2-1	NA	CASSIGQGSYNEQFF	TGTGCCAGCAGCATCGGACAGGGTAGTTACAATGAGCAGTTCTTC
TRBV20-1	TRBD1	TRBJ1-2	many	CSATGTGNGYTF	TGCAGTGCTACCGGGACAGGGAATGGCTACACCTTC
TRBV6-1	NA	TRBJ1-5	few	CASSPRSNQPQHF	TGTGCCAGCAGCCCTAGATCAAATCAGCCCCAGCATTTT
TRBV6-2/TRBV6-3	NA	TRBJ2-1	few	CATKGGYRGVEQFF	TGTGCCACCAAGGGGGGATACCGGGGGGTTGAGCAGTTCTTC
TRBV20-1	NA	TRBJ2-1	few	CSARMKRGWNEQFF	TGCAGTGCTAGGATGAAGAGGGGATGGAACGAGCAGTTCTTC
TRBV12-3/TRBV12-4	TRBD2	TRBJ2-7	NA	CASPRRQREQTYEQYF	TGTGCCAGCCCGCGACGCCAGCGGGAGCAGACCTACGAGCAGTACTTC
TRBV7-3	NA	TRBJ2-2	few	CASSPRQVRTMNTGELFF	TGTGCCAGCAGCCCCCGGCAGGTTCGAACAATGAACACCGGGGAGCTGTTTTTT
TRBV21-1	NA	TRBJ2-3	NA	CASSKWFGAGVEDTQYF	TGTGCCAGCAGCAAATGGTTTGGCGCGGGAGTTGAAGATACGCAGTATTTT
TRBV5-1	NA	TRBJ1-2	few	CASSLSAPSGYTF	TGCGCCAGCAGCTTGTCGGCCCCCTCAGGCTACACCTTC
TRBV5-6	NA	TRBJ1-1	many	CASSLRLRMNTEAFF	TGTGCCAGCAGCTTGCGCCTTCGCATGAACACTGAAGCTTTCTTT
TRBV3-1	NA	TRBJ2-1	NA	CASSQDNSYYQFF	TGTGCCAGCAGCCAAGATAACAGTTATTACCAGTTCTTC
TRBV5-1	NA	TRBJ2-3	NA	CASSDIRGGTDTQYF	TGCGCCAGCAGTGATATCAGGGGTGGCACAGATACGCAGTATTTT
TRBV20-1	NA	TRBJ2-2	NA	CSARSGAKTGELFF	TGCAGTGCTAGGTCGGGGGCGAAGACCGGGGAGCTGTTTTTT
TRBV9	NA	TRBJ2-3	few	CASSVTVERGDTQYF	TGTGCCAGCAGCGTAACCGTTGAAAGAGGGGATACGCAGTATTTT
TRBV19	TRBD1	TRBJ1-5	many	CASIRDRDSNQPQHF	TGTGCCAGTATCCGGGACAGGGATAGCAATCAGCCCCAGCATTTT
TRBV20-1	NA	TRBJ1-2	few	CSARDGGAYGYTF	TGCAGTGCTAGAGATGGGGGGGCGTATGGCTACACCTTC
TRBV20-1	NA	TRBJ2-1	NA	CSARLGDLNEQFF	TGCAGTGCTAGGTTGGGGGACCTAAATGAGCAGTTCTTC
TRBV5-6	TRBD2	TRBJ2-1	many	CASSNPGLAGDNEQFF	TGTGCCAGCAGCAACCCGGGACTAGCGGGAGACAATGAGCAGTTCTTC
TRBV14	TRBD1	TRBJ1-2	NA	CASSPWTGNYGYTF	TGTGCCAGCAGCCCCTGGACAGGGAACTATGGCTACACCTTC
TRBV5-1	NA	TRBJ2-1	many	CASSLQGNSYNEQFF	TGCGCCAGCAGCTTACAGGGTAACTCCTACAATGAGCAGTTCTTC
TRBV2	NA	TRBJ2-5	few	CASSEQVQETQYF	TGTGCCAGCAGTGAACAGGTTCAAGAGACCCAGTACTTC
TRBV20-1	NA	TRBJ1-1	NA	CSASDGNTEAFF	TGCAGTGCTAGTGACGGGAACACTGAAGCTTTCTTT
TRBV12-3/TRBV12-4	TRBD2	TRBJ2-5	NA	CASSSWSGSSQETQYF	TGTGCCAGCAGTTCGTGGAGCGGGAGCTCCCAAGAGACCCAGTACTTC
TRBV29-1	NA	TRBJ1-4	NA	CSVGPGTTNEKLFF	TGCAGCGTTGGTCCGGGGACAACTAATGAAAAACTGTTTTTT
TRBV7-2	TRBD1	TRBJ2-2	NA	CASSLGQGKTGELFF	TGTGCCAGCAGCTTAGGACAGGGGAAGACCGGGGAGCTGTTTTTT
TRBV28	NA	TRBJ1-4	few	CASSFLQNEKLFF	TGTGCCAGCAGTTTTTTGCAGAATGAAAAACTGTTTTTT
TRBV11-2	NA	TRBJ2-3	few	CASSSGLRDTQYF	TGTGCCAGCAGCTCGGGACTCAGAGATACGCAGTATTTT
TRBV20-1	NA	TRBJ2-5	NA	CSARPRGQETQYF	TGCAGTGCTAGGCCCCGGGGCCAAGAGACCCAGTACTTC
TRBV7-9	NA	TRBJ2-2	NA	CASRHGTSTGELFF	TGTGCCAGCAGGCACGGGACAAGCACCGGGGAGCTGTTTTTT
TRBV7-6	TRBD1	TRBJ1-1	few	CASSLDGTDRSEAFF	TGTGCCAGCAGCTTGGACGGGACAGATCGGTCTGAAGCTTTCTTT
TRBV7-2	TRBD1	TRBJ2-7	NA	CASSLGRTGIKQYF	TGTGCCAGCAGCTTAGGGAGGACAGGGATTAAGCAGTACTTC
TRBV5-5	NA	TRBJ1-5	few	CASTQGDNQPQHF	TGTGCCAGCACCCAGGGCGACAATCAGCCCCAGCATTTT
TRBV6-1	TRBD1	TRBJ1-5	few	CASSKTGGDQPQHF	TGTGCCAGCAGTAAAACAGGGGGCGATCAGCCCCAGCATTTT
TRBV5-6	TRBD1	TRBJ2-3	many	CASSLLFGDREDHTQYF	TGTGCCAGCAGCTTGCTCTTCGGGGACAGGGAGGACCATACGCAGTATTTT
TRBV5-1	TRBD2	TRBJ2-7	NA	CASSLVASGRAHEQYF	TGCGCCAGCAGCTTGGTGGCTAGCGGGAGGGCGCACGAGCAGTACTTC
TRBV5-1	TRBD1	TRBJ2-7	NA	CASSKDRYEQYF	TGCGCCAGCAGTAAGGACAGGTACGAGCAGTACTTC
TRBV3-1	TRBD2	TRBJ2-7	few	CASSQATGTSASYEQYF	TGTGCCAGCAGCCAAGCAACCGGGACTAGCGCCAGCTACGAGCAGTACTTC
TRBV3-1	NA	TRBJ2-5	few	CASTQRGLEETQYF	TGTGCCAGCACCCAAAGGGGTTTAGAAGAGACCCAGTACTTC
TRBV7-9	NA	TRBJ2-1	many	CASSLDGGDYNEQFF	TGTGCCAGCAGCTTAGACGGGGGCGACTACAATGAGCAGTTCTTC
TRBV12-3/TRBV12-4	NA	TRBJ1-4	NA	CASSSQPMGKLFF	TGTGCCAGCAGTTCCCAACCCATGGGAAAACTGTTTTTT
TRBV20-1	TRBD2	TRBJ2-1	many	CSARGSSGGAPNEQFF	TGCAGTGCTAGAGGCTCTAGCGGGGGGGCCCCCAATGAGCAGTTCTTC
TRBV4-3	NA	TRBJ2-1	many	CASSQDPTGPHGEQFF	TGCGCCAGCAGCCAAGATCCCACAGGGCCACACGGTGAGCAGTTCTTC
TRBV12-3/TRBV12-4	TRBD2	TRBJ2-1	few	CASSYGLAADNEQFF	TGTGCCAGCAGTTATGGACTAGCGGCCGACAATGAGCAGTTCTTC
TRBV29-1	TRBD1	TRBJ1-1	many	CSVVDTGTGLTEAFF	TGCAGCGTTGTGGATACCGGGACAGGGCTTACTGAAGCTTTCTTT
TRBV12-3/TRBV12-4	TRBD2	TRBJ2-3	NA	CASSTALAATDTQYF	TGTGCCAGCTCCACGGCACTAGCGGCGACAGATACGCAGTATTTT
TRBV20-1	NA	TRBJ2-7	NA	CSASSPRDSYEQYF	TGCAGTGCTAGTAGCCCCAGGGACTCCTACGAGCAGTACTTC
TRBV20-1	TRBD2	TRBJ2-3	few	CSANSGNTDTQYF	TGCAGTGCCAATAGCGGGAACACAGATACGCAGTATTTT